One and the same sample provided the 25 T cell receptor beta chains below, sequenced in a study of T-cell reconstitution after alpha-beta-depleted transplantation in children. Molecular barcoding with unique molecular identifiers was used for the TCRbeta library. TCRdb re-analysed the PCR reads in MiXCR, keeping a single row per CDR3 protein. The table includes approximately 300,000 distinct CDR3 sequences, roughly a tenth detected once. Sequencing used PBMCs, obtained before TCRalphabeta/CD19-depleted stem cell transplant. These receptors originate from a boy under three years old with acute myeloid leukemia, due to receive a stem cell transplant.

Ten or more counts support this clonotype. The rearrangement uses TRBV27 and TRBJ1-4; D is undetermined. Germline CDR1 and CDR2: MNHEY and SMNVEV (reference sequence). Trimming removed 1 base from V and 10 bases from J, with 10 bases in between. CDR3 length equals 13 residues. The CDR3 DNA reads TGTGCCAGCAGTTTATTAACTCCGGGAAAACTGTTTTTT. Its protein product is CASSLLTPGKLFF.

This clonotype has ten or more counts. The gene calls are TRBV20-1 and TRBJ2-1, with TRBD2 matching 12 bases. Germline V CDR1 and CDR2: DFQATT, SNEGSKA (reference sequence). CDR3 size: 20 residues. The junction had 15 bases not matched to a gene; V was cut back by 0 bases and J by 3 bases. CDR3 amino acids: CSARDLVSWLAGGVYNEQFF. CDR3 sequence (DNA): TGCAGTGCTAGAGATTTGGTCAGCTGGCTAGCGGGAGGGGTCTACAATGAGCAGTTCTTC.

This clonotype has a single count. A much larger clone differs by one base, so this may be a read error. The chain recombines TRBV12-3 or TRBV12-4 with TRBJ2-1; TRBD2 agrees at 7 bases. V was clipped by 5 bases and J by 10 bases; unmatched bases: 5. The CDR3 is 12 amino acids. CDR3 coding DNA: TGTGCCAGCAGTCCTCGAGCGGGGGAGCAGTTCTTC. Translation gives CASSPRAGEQFF.

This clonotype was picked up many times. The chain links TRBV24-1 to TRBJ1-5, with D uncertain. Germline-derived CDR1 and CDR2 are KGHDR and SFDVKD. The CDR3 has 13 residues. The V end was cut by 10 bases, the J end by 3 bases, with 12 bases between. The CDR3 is CATGGQINQPQHF. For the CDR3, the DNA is TGTGCCACTGGAGGGCAGATCAATCAGCCCCAGCATTTT.

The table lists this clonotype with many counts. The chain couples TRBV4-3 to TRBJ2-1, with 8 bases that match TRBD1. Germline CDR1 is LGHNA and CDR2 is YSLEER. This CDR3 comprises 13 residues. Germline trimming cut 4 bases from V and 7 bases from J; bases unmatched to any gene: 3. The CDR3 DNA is TGCGCCAGCAGCCTTAACAGGGGGAATGAGCAGTTCTTC. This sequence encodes CASSLNRGNEQFF.

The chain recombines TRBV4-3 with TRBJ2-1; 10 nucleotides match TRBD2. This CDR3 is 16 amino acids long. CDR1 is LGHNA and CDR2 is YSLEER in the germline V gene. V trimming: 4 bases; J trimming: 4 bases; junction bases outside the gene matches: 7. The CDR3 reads CASSRAGLAVYNEQFF. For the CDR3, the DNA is TGCGCCAGCAGCCGGGCCGGACTAGCGGTGTACAATGAGCAGTTCTTC.

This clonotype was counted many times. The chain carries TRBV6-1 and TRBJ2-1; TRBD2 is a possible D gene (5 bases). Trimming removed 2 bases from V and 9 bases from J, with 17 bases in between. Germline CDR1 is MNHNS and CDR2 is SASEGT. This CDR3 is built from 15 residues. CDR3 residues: CASSEPTNPYGEQFF. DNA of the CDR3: TGTGCCAGCAGTGAACCGACTAACCCCTACGGTGAGCAGTTCTTC.

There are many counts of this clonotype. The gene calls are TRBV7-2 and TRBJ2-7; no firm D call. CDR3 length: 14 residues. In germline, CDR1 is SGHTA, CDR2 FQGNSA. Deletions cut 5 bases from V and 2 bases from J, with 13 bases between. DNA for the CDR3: TGTGCCAGCAGCCCTCGTTCTGCCCCCTACGAGCAGTACTTC. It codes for CASSPRSAPYEQYF.

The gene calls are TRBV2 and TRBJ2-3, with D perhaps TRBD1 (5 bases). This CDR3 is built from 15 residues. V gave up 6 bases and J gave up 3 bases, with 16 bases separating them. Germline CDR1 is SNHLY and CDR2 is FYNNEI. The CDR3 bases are TGTGCCAGCAGCGGACAACGGGTGATGACAGATACGCAGTATTTT. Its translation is CASSGQRVMTDTQYF.

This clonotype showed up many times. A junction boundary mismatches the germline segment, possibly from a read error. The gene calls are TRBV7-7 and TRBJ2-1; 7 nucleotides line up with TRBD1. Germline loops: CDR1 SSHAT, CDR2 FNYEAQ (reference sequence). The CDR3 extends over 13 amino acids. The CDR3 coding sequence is TGTGCTAGCAGCTTAGCTTACAGGGGTGAGCAGTTCTTC. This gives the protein CASSLAYRGEQFF.

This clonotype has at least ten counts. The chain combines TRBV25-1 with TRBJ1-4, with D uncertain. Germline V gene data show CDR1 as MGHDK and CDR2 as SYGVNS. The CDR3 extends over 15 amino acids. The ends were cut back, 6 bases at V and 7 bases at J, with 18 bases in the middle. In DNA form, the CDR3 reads TGTGCCAGCAGCAGGAGGGATCCCGGTCTTGAAAAACTGTTTTTT. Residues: CASSRRDPGLEKLFF.

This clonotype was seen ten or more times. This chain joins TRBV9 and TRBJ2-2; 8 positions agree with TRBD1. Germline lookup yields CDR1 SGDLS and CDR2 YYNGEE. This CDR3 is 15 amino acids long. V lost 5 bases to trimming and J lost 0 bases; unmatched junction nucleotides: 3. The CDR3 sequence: CASRPGQANTGELFF. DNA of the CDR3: TGTGCCAGCAGACCGGGACAGGCGAACACCGGGGAGCTGTTTTTT.

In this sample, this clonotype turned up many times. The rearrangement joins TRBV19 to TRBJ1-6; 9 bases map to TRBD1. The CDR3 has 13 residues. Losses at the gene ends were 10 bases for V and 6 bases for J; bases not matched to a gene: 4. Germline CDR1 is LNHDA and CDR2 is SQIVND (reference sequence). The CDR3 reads CATADRGNSPLHF. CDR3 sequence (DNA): TGTGCCACCGCGGACAGGGGTAATTCACCCCTCCACTTT.

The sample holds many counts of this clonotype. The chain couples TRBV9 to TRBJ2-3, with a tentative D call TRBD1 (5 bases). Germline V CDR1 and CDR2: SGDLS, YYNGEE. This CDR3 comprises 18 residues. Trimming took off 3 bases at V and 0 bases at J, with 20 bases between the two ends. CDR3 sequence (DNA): TGTGCCAGCAGCGCCAGCAGGCCCCTGACAGCAAGCACAGATACGCAGTATTTT. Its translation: CASSASRPLTASTDTQYF.

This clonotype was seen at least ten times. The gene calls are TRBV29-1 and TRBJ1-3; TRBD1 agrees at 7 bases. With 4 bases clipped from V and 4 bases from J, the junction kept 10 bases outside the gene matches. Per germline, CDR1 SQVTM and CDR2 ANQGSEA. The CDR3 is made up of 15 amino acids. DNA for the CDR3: TGCAGCGTTGGCGAGGTTAGGGGGCACGGAAACACCATATATTTT. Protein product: CSVGEVRGHGNTIYF. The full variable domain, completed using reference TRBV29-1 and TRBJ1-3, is SAVISQKPSRDICQRGTSLTIQCQVDSQVTMMFWYRQQPGQSLTLIATANQGSEATYESGFVIDKFPISRPNLTFSTLTVSNMSPEDSSIYLCSVGEVRGHGNTIYFGEGSWLTVV.

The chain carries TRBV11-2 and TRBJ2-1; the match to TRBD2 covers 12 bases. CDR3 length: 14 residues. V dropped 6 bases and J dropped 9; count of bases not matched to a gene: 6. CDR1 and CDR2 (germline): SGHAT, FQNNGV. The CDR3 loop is CASRSTSGGAEQFF. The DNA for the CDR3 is TGTGCCAGCAGGTCGACTAGCGGGGGAGCTGAGCAGTTCTTC. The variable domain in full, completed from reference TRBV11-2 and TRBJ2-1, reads EAGVAQSPRYKIIEKRQSVAFWCNPISGHATLYWYQQILGQGPKLLIQFQNNGVVDDSQLPKDRFSAERLKGVDSTLKIQPAKLEDSAVYLCASRSTSGGAEQFFGPGTRLTVL.

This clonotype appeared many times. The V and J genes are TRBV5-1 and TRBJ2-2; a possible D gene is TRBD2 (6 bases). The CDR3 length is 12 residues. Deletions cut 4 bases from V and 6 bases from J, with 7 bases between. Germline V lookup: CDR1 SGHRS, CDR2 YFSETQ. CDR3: CASSRGAGELFF. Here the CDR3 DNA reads TGCGCCAGCAGCCGCGGGGCCGGGGAGCTGTTTTTT.

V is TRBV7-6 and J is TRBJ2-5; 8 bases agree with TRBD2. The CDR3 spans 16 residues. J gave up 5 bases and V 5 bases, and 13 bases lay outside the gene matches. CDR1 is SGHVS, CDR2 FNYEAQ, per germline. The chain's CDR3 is CASSLSAGSGEETQYF. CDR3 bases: TGTGCCAGCAGCCTCAGCGCGGGTAGCGGGGAGGAGACCCAGTACTTC.

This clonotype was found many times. In DNA form, the CDR3 reads TGCAGTGCTTTAGGGAGGACCCATTACGAGCAGTACTTC. It specifies CSALGRTHYEQYF. The chain carries TRBV20-1 and TRBJ2-7; perhaps TRBD2 as D (6 bases). The CDR3 has 13 residues. V was clipped by 5 bases and J by 4 bases, with 15 bases between them. Germline-derived CDR1 and CDR2 are DFQATT and SNEGSKA (reference sequence).

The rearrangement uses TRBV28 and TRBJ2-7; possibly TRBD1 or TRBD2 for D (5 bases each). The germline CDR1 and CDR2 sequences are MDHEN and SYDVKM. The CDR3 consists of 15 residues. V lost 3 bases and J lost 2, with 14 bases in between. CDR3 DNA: TGTGCCAGCAGTTTTTACCTCGGGACGGCCTACGAGCAGTACTTC. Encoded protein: CASSFYLGTAYEQYF.

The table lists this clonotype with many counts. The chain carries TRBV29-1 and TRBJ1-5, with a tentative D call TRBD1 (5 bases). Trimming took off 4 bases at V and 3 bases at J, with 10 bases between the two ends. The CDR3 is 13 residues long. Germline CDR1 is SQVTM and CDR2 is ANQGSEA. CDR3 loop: CSVGWGNNQPQHF. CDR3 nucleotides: TGCAGCGTTGGTTGGGGGAACAATCAGCCCCAGCATTTT.

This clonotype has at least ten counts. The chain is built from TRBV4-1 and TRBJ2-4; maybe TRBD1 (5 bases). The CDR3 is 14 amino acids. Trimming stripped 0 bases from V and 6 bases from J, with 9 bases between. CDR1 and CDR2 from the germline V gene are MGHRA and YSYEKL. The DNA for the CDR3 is TGCGCCAGCAGCCAAGATCCGGACACAAACATTCAGTACTTC. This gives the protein CASSQDPDTNIQYF.

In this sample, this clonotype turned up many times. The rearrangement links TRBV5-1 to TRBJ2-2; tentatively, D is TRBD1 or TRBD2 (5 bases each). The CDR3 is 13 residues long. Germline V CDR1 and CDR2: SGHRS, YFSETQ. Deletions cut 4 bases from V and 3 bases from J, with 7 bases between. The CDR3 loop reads CASSVGHTGELFF. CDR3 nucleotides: TGCGCCAGCAGCGTGGGACACACCGGGGAGCTGTTTTTT.

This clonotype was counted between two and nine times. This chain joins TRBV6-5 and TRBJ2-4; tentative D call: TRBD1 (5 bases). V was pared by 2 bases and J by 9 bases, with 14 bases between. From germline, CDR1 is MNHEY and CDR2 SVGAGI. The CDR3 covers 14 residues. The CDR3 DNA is TGTGCCAGCAGTTACCCAGCCAGGGAAAGCATTCAGTACTTC. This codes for CASSYPARESIQYF.

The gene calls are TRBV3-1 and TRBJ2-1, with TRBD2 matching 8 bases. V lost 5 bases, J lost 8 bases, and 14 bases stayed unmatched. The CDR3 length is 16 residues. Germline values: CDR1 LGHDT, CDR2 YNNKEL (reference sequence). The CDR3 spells CASSKEVGGGSDEQFF. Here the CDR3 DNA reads TGTGCCAGCAGCAAGGAGGTCGGGGGGGGCAGTGATGAGCAGTTCTTC.